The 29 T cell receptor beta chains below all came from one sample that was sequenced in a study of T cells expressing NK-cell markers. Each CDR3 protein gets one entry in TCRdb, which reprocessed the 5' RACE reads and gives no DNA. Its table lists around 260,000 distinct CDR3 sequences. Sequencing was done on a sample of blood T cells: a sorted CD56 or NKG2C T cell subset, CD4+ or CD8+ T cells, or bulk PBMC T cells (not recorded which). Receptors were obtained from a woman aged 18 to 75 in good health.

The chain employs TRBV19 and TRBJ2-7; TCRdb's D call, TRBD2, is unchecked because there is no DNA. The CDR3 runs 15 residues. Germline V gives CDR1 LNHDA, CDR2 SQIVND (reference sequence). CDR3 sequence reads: CASSMVIARTYEQYF.

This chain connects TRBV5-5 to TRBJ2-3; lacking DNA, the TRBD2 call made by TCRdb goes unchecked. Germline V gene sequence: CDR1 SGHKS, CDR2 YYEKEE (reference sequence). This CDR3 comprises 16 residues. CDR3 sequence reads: CASSFSSGRDTDTQYF.

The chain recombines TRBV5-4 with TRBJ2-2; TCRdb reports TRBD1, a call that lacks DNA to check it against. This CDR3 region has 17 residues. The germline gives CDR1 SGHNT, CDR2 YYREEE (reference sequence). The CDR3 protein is CASSGGGRGGNTGELFF.

This CDR3 reads CAWSPTRELFF. This chain uses TRBV30 with TRBJ2-2. The germline gives CDR1 GTSNPN, CDR2 SVGIG (reference sequence). The CDR3 contains 11 residues.

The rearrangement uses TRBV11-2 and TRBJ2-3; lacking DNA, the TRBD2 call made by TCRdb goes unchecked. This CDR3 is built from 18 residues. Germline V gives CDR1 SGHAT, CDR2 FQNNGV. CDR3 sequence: CASSSRGLAGGPLDTQYF.

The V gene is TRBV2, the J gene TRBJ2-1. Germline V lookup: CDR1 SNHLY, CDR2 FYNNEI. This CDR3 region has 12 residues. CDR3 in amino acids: CASSGDYNEQFF.

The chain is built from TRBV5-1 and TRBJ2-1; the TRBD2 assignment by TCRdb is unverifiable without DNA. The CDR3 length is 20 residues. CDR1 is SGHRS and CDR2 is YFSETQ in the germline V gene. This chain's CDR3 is CASSLASPGLGRGSYNEQFF.

CDR3 sequence: CSAQLSRTPNNEQFF. The rearrangement uses TRBV20-1 and TRBJ2-1; without DNA, the TCRdb call of TRBD1 cannot be checked. CDR1 DFQATT and CDR2 SNEGSKA come from the germline V gene (reference sequence). The CDR3 covers 15 residues.

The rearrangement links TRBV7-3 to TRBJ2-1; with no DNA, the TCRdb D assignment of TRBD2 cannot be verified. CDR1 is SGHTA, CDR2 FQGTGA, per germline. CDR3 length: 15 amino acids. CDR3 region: CASSPSGSSYNEQFF.

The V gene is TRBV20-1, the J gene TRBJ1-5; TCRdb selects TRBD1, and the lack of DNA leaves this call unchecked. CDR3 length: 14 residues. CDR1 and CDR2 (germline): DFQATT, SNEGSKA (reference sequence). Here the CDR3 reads CSARAGQGRQPQHF.

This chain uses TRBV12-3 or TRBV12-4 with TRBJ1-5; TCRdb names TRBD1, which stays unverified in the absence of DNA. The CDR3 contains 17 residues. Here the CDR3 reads CASSPTRDRVGDQPQHF.

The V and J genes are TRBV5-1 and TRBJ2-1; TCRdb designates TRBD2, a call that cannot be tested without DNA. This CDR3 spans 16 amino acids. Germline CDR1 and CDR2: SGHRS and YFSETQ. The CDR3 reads CASSSGRSHYYNEQFF.

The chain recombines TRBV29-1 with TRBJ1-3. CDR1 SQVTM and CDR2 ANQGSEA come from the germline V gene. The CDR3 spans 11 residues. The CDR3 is CSVEDRNTIYF.

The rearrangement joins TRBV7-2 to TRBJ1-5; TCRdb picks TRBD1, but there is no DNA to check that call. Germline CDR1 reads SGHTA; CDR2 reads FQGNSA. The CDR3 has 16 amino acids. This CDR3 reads CASSLGTVSSNQPQHF.

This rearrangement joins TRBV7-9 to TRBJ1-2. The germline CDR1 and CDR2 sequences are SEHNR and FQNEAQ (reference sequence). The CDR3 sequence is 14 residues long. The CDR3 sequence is CASSLAGLPYGYTF.

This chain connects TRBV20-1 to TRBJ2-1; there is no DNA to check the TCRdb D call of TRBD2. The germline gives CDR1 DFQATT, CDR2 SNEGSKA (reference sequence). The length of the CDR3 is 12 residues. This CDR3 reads CSASIAGGVQFF.

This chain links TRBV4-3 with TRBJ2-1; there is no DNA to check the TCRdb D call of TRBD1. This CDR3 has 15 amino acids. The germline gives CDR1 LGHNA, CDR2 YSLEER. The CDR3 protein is CASSPPGTGGNEQFF.

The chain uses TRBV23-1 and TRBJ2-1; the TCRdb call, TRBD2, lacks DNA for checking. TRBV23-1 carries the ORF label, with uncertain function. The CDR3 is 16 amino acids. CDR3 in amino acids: CASTILAEPSYNEQFF.

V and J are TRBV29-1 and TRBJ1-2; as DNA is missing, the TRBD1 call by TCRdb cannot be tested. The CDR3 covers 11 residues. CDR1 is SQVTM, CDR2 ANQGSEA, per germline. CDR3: CSVTGIRGYTF.

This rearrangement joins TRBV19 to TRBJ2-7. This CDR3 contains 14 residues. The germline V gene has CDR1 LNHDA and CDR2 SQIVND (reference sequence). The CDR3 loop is CASSIPGNLGEQYF. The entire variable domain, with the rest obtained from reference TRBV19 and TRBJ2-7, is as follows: DGGITQSPKYLFRKEGQNVTLSCEQNLNHDAMYWYRQDPGQGLRLIYYSQIVNDFQKGDIAEGYSVSREKKESFPLTVTSAQKNPTAFYLCASSIPGNLGEQYFGPGTRLTVT.

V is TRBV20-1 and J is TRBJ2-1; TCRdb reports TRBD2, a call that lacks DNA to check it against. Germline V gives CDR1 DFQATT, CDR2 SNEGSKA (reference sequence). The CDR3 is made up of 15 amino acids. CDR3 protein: CSARPSGRVHNEQFF.

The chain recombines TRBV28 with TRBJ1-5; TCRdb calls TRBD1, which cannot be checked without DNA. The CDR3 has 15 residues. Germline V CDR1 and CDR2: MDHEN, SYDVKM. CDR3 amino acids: CASTLRQGGHQPQHF.

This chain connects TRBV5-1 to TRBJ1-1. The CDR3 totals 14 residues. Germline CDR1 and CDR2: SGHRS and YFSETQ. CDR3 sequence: CASSRDGRNTEAFF. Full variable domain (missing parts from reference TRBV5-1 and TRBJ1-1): KAGVTQTPRYLIKTRGQQVTLSCSPISGHRSVSWYQQTPGQGLQFLFEYFSETQRNKGNFPGRFSGRQFSNSRSEMNVSTLELGDSALYLCASSRDGRNTEAFFGQGTRLTVV.

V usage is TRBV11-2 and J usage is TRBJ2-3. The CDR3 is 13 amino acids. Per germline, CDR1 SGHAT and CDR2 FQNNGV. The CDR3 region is CASSSISTDTQYF.

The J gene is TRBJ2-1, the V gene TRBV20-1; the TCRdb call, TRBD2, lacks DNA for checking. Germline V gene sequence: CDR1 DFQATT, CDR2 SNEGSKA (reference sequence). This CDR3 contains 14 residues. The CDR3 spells CSATLAGPYNEQFF.

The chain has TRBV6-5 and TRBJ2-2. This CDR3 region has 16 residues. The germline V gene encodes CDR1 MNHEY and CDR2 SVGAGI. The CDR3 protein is CASSYGVWRYTGELFF.

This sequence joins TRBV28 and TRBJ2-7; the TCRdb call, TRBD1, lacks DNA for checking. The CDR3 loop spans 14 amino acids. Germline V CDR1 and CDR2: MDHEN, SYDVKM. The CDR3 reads CASSLGDRGREQYF.

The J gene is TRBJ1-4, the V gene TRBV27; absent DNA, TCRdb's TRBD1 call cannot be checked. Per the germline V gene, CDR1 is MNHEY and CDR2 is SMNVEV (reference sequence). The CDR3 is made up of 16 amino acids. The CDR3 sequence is CASSSRIVTFNEKLFF.

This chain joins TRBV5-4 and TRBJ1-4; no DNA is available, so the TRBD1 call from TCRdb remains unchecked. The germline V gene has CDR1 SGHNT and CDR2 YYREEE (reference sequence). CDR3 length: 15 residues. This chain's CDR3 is CASSTRTGNNEKLFF.